This TCR beta chain was captured in a study of blood T cell repertoires in COVID-19. Study information: Collection of acute and convalescent COVID-19 samples took place in the United States, Italy and Spain. Sample material is recorded as cDNA or gDNA derived from T cells, B-cell-depleted T cells, or PBMCs.

This clone was recorded once. The CDR3 totals 15 residues. The V gene end was trimmed by 3 bases and the J gene end by 10 bases; junction bases not matched to a gene: 16. Germline V CDR1 and CDR2: GTSNPN, SVGIG (reference sequence). Methods used by the authors: Reference gene primers were amplified, and this amplification served to estimate nucleated cell counts. Sequenced by immunoSEQ multiplex PCR; TCRdb stores in-frame clones only, minus some. D and trimming come from the DNA, and the V and J calls and clone size come from that table. The data hold roughly 100,000 clones, with more than 80% observed a single time.

This TCR came from a human donor in a cohort sampled during active COVID-19. The sample comprised peripheral blood. The chain carries TRBV30 and TRBJ1-2; 8 nucleotides align to TRBD1. CDR3 sequence (DNA): TGTGCCTGGAGCCCTTCTTGGACAGGGAATGATTACTACACCTTC. As protein: CAWSPSWTGNDYYTF.